This TCR beta chain was found in a study of CD4 T cells in relation to SARS-CoV-2 and coronaviruses. Study as a whole: ViraFEST: roughly ten-day antigen culture of PBMCs, then TCR beta CDR3 sequencing.

Whole-study findings and limits: This crossreactivity analysis covered spike protein alone, no other viral proteins.

CDR3 length equals 17 residues. Germline loops: CDR1 PRHDT, CDR2 FYEKMQ (reference sequence). The V and J ends lost 5 bases and 5 bases, in that order; junction bases with no gene match: 14. Before the COVID-19 pandemic, during about 2010-2019, CD4+ T cells were taken from unexposed donors. After about 11 days of culture, CD4+ T cells were isolated. Around 2 million PBMCs per well were cultured with around 9.9 IU/ml IL-2. The protocol was immunoSEQ multiplex PCR, while the TCRdb copy is restricted to in-frame clones and leaves out a portion. The table lists tens of thousands of clones, 72% of them singletons. About this clone: Its antigen remains unknown.

This rearrangement joins TRBV13 to TRBJ2-1, with TRBD2 matching 8 bases. This sequence originates from a human donor in good health. The sample comprised CD4+ T cells from PBMCs, cultured in vitro. For the CDR3, the DNA is TGTGCCAGCAGCGATACCGGATGGCTAGCGGGTAACAATGAGCAGTTCTTC. It encodes CASSDTGWLAGNNEQFF.